The next 14 T cell receptor beta chains were all read from a single sample in a study of shared clonotypes between healthy human individuals (dated by TCRdb to the early 2020s). The library was generated by the immunoSEQ multiplex PCR assay. TCRdb obtained this table from immuneACCESS and retained in-frame rearrangements with V and J assigned. These tables miss some clones; where compared with another copy, unresolved V genes account for less than half of the shortfall, and the remainder is unexplained. Across this sample there are 950,000 to 1,300,000 clones, with about 74% seen only once. The top ten clones comprise approximately 1.5% of the sample. The sample consisted of memory CD4+ T cells sorted from blood. According to the study, the label for this sample's cell subset or site signals: CD45RA-negative fraction. The receptors shown here come from a man in his late teens or twenties in good health.

This chain joins TRBV19 and TRBJ2-3; 9 nucleotides agree with TRBD2. This CDR3 comprises 15 residues. Germline values: CDR1 LNHDA, CDR2 SQIVND (reference sequence). Trimming removed 4 bases from V and 0 bases from J; junction bases left unmatched: 2. The CDR3 loop reads CASSNLAGSTDTQYF. The DNA for the CDR3 is TGTGCCAGTAGTAATCTAGCGGGGAGCACAGATACGCAGTATTTT.

The V and J genes are TRBV6-5 and TRBJ1-5, with D unresolved. CDR1 is MNHEY and CDR2 is SVGAGI in the germline V gene. This CDR3 comprises 12 residues. V lost 5 bases and J 5 bases, leaving 7 bases between the germline ends. CDR3 DNA sequence: TGTGCCAGCAGTGGTCATTATCAGCCCCAGCATTTT. Translation gives CASSGHYQPQHF.

This clone was observed a handful of times. J is TRBJ2-3 and V is TRBV5-1, with 8 bases fitting TRBD1. The CDR3 has 15 residues. The trim removed 4 bases at V and 6 bases at J, leaving 10 bases unmatched. Germline V gives CDR1 SGHRS, CDR2 YFSETQ. The CDR3 region is CASSQQGAQMDTQYF. As DNA, the CDR3 is TGCGCCAGCAGCCAGCAGGGGGCACAAATGGATACGCAGTATTTT.

This chain joins TRBV11-2 and TRBJ2-7; D ambiguous. The CDR3 loop spans 15 amino acids. Germline values: CDR1 SGHAT, CDR2 FQNNGV. Trimming removed 3 bases from V and 0 bases from J, with 12 bases in between. The CDR3 DNA sequence: TGTGCCAGCAGCTTCCAGGTTGTGAGCTCCTACGAGCAGTACTTC. This translates into CASSFQVVSSYEQYF.

The chain is built from TRBV5-1 and TRBJ2-7; D is possibly TRBD1 or TRBD2 (6 bases each). This CDR3 region has 18 residues. V lost 4 bases, J lost 0 bases, and 23 bases lay in between. Looked up from germline, CDR1 is SGHRS and CDR2 is YFSETQ. CDR3 sequence: CASSHQTSGGWGSYEQYF. The CDR3 DNA follows: TGCGCCAGCAGCCATCAGACATCCGGGGGCTGGGGCTCCTACGAGCAGTACTTC.

The V call is TRBV7-9, the J call TRBJ2-5; D unresolved. The closer fit of TRBJ2-7 to the DNA end suggests the J call may be wrong. This CDR3 contains 14 residues. Germline CDR1 is SEHNR and CDR2 is FQNEAQ (reference sequence). CDR3 region: CASSLSGHPYEQYF. CDR3 nucleotides: TGTGCCAGCAGCTTAAGTGGGCACCCTTACGAGCAGTACTTC.

This clone has a handful of counts. The rearrangement links TRBV30 to TRBJ1-6, with D maybe TRBD1 (5 bases). Germline CDR1 and CDR2: GTSNPN and SVGIG (reference sequence). Between the trimmed V and J ends, which lost 2 bases and 8 bases, there was a span of 16 bases. The CDR3 totals 15 residues. CDR3 nucleotide sequence: TGTGCCTGGAGTCAGGGACGGAGGGCCTATTCACCCCTCCACTTT. Amino acid sequence: CAWSQGRRAYSPLHF.

V and J are TRBV6-6 and TRBJ1-2; no clear D. The ends were cut back, 4 bases at V and 5 bases at J, with 8 bases in the middle. CDR3 length: 12 residues. Germline assignment: CDR1 MNHNY and CDR2 SVGAGI (reference sequence). The CDR3 nucleotides read TGTGCCAGCAGTTCCCCGCCGTATGGCTACACCTTC. Translated, it gives CASSSPPYGYTF.

This chain uses TRBV29-1 with TRBJ2-2; maybe TRBD1 (6 bases). CDR1 and CDR2 (germline): SQVTM, ANQGSEA. The CDR3 extends over 13 amino acids. V shed 5 bases and J shed 4 bases, with 11 bases lying between them. CDR3 sequence (DNA): TGCAGCGTTCAACAGGGAATCACCGGGGAGCTGTTTTTT. Protein sequence: CSVQQGITGELFF.

On this clone itself: A much larger clone lies one base from this, so it may be a read error. The rearrangement links TRBV7-3 to TRBJ1-1; TRBD1 matches 8 bases. After removal of 8 bases from V and 1 base from J, the junction contained 3 bases not matched to a gene. Germline V gives CDR1 SGHTA, CDR2 FQGTGA. The CDR3 spans 13 residues. CDR3 sequence reads: CASQGQGNTEAFF. The CDR3 DNA reads TGTGCCAGCCAAGGACAGGGGAACACTGAAGCTTTCTTT.

This clone is a singleton in its sample. V is TRBV7-9 and J is TRBJ1-2; D call uncertain. The V end lost 5 bases, the J end lost 7 bases, and 17 bases lay between the germline ends. The CDR3 sequence is 14 residues long. Germline V gene data show CDR1 as SEHNR and CDR2 as FQNEAQ (reference sequence). CDR3 nucleotides: TGTGCCAGCAGCCCGGCCCCTATCTCTGGTGGCTACACCTTC. As protein: CASSPAPISGGYTF.

The V call is TRBV10-3, the J call TRBJ1-1; no clear D. The V end was cut by 10 bases, the J end by 2 bases, with 11 bases between. The length of the CDR3 is 12 residues. Germline V lookup: CDR1 ENHRY, CDR2 SYGVKD. The CDR3 reads CASFQSNTEAFF. CDR3 nucleotide sequence: TGTGCCAGTTTCCAGAGTAACACTGAAGCTTTCTTT.

The CDR3 region is CASSLVGGWETQYF. For the CDR3, the DNA is TGTGCCAGCAGCTTAGTAGGGGGCTGGGAGACCCAGTACTTC. V usage is TRBV11-2 and J usage is TRBJ2-5; 7 bases agree with TRBD1. V lost 1 base to trimming and J lost 5 bases; unmatched junction nucleotides: 4. This CDR3 contains 14 residues. Germline V CDR1 and CDR2: SGHAT, FQNNGV.

This sequence joins TRBV5-1 and TRBJ2-1; weak D call: TRBD2 (7 bases). The V gene lost 3 bases and the J gene lost 4 bases, with 14 bases spanning the gap. This CDR3 is built from 15 residues. Germline CDR1 SGHRS, CDR2 YFSETQ. The CDR3 loop reads CASSSEAGAYNEQFF. The CDR3 nucleotides read TGCGCCAGCAGCTCGGAGGCGGGGGCGTACAATGAGCAGTTCTTC.